This T cell receptor beta chain is drawn from a study of HIV-infected patients and healthy controls. cDNA was made from about 480 ng RNA using alpha and beta constant primers. Separate chain-specific third strand synthesis with multiplexing indices produced the alpha and beta libraries. MiXCR, applied by TCRdb to the 5' RACE reads, yields one record per CDR3 protein. The sample includes approximately 18,000 distinct CDR3 sequences, roughly 8.2% of them seen just once. The repertoire came from unfractionated whole blood and reflected all unsorted peripheral T cells. Two fifths of the ten uninfected healthy control donors were sampled twice, roughly three months apart. The RNA source was a 2.5 ml peripheral blood draw. This clonotype was recorded at least ten times. Its antigen is undetermined. Trimming stripped 2 bases from V and 0 bases from J, with 7 bases between. CDR1 and CDR2 (germline): KGHSH, LQKENI. CDR3 size: 15 residues.

General study findings and limits: Size-matching overweighted rare events from HIV-infected data when comparing patients with controls. Significant mean usage differences between HIV-infected patients and controls involved eight alpha and eight beta V genes.

The sample consisted of blood. This sequence was found in an adult in good health. This chain links TRBV18 with TRBJ1-4, with D perhaps TRBD1 (5 bases). Here the CDR3 reads CASSPGAATNEKLFF. The CDR3 DNA reads TGTGCCAGCTCACCAGGGGCAGCAACTAATGAAAAACTGTTTTTT. Together with reference TRBV18 and TRBJ1-4, the CDR3 gives the full variable domain: NAGVMQNPRHLVRRRGQEARLRCSPMKGHSHVYWYRQLPEEGLKFMVYLQKENIIDESGMPKERFSAEFPKEGPSILRIQQVVRGDSAAYFCASSPGAATNEKLFFGSGTQLSVL.